This T cell receptor (beta chain) came from a study of control samples from healthy donors and cancer patients. Germline V gene data show CDR1 as LNHNV and CDR2 as YYDKDF (reference sequence). V lost 3 bases to trimming and J lost 2 bases, with 8 bases between them. The CDR3 runs 13 residues. The table came from immunoSEQ multiplex PCR; TCRdb's copy has only in-frame clones and leaves some out. The table records about 73,000 clones, roughly 87% of them present only once. This chain joins TRBV15 and TRBJ2-7; weak D call: TRBD2 (6 bases). The sequenced sample was blood. The sequence was obtained from a woman aged 45 to 65 in good health. The CDR3, as DNA: TGTGCCACCAGCAGGGGCGGGACCTACGAGCAGTACTTC. Protein sequence: CATSRGGTYEQYF.